Below are 5 T cell receptor beta chains sequenced from a single sample in a study of blood T cell repertoires in COVID-19. Produced via immunoSEQ multiplex PCR; TCRdb's table is partial and in-frame only. The sample holds roughly 250,000 clones, 82% seen once. Material: peripheral blood. The receptors come from a woman aged 55 to 70 with active or convalescent COVID-19.

The V call is TRBV5-1, the J call TRBJ2-1; D gene unclear. In germline, CDR1 is SGHRS, CDR2 YFSETQ. V was pared by 0 bases and J by 0 bases, with 7 bases between. This CDR3 comprises 15 residues. The CDR3 DNA reads TGCGCCAGCAGCTTGGGTCTGCGCTCCTACAATGAGCAGTTCTTC. It translates to CASSLGLRSYNEQFF.

The V and J genes are TRBV2 and TRBJ2-5; D is ambiguous. The V end was cut by 6 bases, the J end by 4 bases, with 15 bases between. Germline CDR1 is SNHLY and CDR2 is FYNNEI. The length of the CDR3 is 14 residues. The CDR3 region is CASSRFDVSETQYF. The CDR3 nucleotides are TGTGCCAGCAGCAGGTTTGACGTATCAGAGACCCAGTACTTC.

V usage is TRBV19 and J usage is TRBJ1-5, with TRBD1 matching 10 bases. CDR3 length: 15 amino acids. Germline V lookup: CDR1 LNHDA, CDR2 SQIVND (reference sequence). Germline trimming cut 4 bases from V and 3 bases from J; bases unmatched to any gene: 3. CDR3 in amino acids: CASSKTGGLNQPQHF. The CDR3 DNA reads as TGTGCCAGTAGTAAGACAGGGGGCCTCAATCAGCCCCAGCATTTT. Variable domain in full (rest from reference TRBV19 and TRBJ1-5): DGGITQSPKYLFRKEGQNVTLSCEQNLNHDAMYWYRQDPGQGLRLIYYSQIVNDFQKGDIAEGYSVSREKKESFPLTVTSAQKNPTAFYLCASSKTGGLNQPQHFGDGTRLSIL.

The chain recombines TRBV6-5 with TRBJ1-2; no clear D gene. CDR1 is MNHEY, CDR2 SVGAGI, per germline. The CDR3 totals 14 residues. With 5 bases removed from V and 8 bases from J, the gap between germline ends came to 18 bases. The CDR3: CASSPLGRREGYTF. The CDR3 DNA reads as TGTGCCAGCAGTCCCCTGGGGAGGAGGGAGGGCTACACCTTC.

The chain joins TRBV3-1 (or the pseudogene TRBV3-2) to TRBJ1-2; D call uncertain. The V gene lost 4 bases and the J gene lost 4 bases, with 10 bases spanning the gap. Germline CDR1 LGHDT, CDR2 YNNKEL (reference sequence). CDR3 length equals 13 residues. The CDR3 sequence is CASSPRVLYGYTF. The CDR3 region has the DNA TGTGCCAGCAGCCCCCGGGTCCTCTATGGCTACACCTTC.